This T cell receptor (beta chain) came from a study of T-cell memory formation after mild COVID-19 (dated by TCRdb to the early 2020s). Background for the entire study: TCR sequence clusters from the two donors were found to be largely donor specific. Longitudinal TCRalpha and TCRbeta repertoire sequencing tracked T-cell clones expanding and contracting after mild COVID-19 in two donors. Two young, previously healthy adult volunteers made up the cohort, one male and one female.

V and J are trimmed by 0 bases and 0 bases, and the gene matches miss 7 bases of the junction. The CDR3 sequence holds 19 residues, the cysteine and phenylalanine included. Here the CDR3 DNA is all that survives: 57 bases in frame from base 1. CDR1 and CDR2 are drawn from the germline V gene: LGHNA, YSLEER. Sequencing instrument: Illumina NovaSeq 6000. Using 5'RACE with constant-segment primers, TCRalpha and TCRbeta cDNA libraries were constructed, with sample barcodes and unique molecular identifiers added in the process. Trizol reagent was used to extract RNA from every sample. Library amplification was performed in two PCR steps, and a second sample barcode and Illumina TruSeq adapters were introduced in the second step. The libraries were sequenced on an Illumina NovaSeq using 2 x 150 bp paired-end reads. The authors' pipeline ran thus. Reads were demultiplexed and collapsed into UMI-guided consensus sequences with migec v1.2.7. With mixcr v2.1.11, UMI consensuses were aligned to TRA and TRB V and J templates and assembled into clonotypes. Expanded or contracted clonotypes were those called significant by both edgeR and NoisET, with noise models trained on biological replicates. edgeR calls used a false discovery rate-adjusted p below 0.01 and a log2 fold-change threshold of 1. As an exploratory analysis of dynamics, max-normalized trajectories of the 1000 most abundant clonotypes were examined with PCA combined with hierarchical clustering. The CD4 or CD8 phenotype of responding clones was assigned using the separately sequenced CD4+ and CD8+ repertoires. TCRdb took the public reads, trimmed them with fastp at Q25, ran MiXCR for clone calling and kept in-frame beta chains. Identical CDR3 proteins give one entry, which carries the most common genes and DNA. V and J calls and clone size were set by TCRdb, not the authors. The sample table contains roughly 110,000 distinct CDR3 sequences; only one count was recorded for roughly 14% of them. The ten most abundant clones make up 39% of the sample.

The sample holds many counts of this clonotype. No antigen is known for it. Base qualities are not provided; no much larger clone lies one nucleotide away. Ficoll-Paque density gradient centrifugation was the method used to isolate PBMCs. Overall study results and their limits: The study covered only a couple of mild cases, and larger cohorts including severe cases with pre-infection samples were considered necessary. Contracting CD4+ clones were located mainly in the CM and EM memory subsets, whereas CD8+ clones were found to be enriched in EMRA. Some responding clones were found in pre-infection memory, which suggests that pre-existing cross-reactive memory T cells took part in the SARS-CoV-2 response. Balanced CD4/CD8 phenotypes were observed for clones contracting from day 15 to 85, whereas a bias towards CD4+ was observed for a second wave of clones expanding from day 15 to 37. Whether the second-wave clones peaking on day 37 were SARS-CoV-2 specific was not confirmed.

Recombination linked TRBV4-3 to TRBJ2-4, with 11 bases in between that match TRBD2. The sequence came from a young man who had mild COVID-19 (a few samples of this study predate the infection). The sample titles of this study are shuffled in the database, so cell type and time point are left out; the donor was told from shared clones. The sequencing sample was made of PBMCs or a T cell subset sorted from them (not recorded which). The sequence in DNA is TGCGCCAGCAGCCAAGACGAGGCTAGCGGGGGGCTAGCCAAAAACATTCAGTACTTC. Its coded protein is CASSQDEASGGLAKNIQYF.